A selection of T cell receptor beta chains follows, all from one sample in a study of blood T cell repertoires in COVID-19. The table came from immunoSEQ multiplex PCR; TCRdb's copy has only in-frame clones and leaves some out. The sample has some 57,000 clones, 82% seen once. Sequencing input: peripheral blood. These receptors were collected from a man older than 75 with COVID-19, enrolled during active disease. CDR3s include the opening cysteine and the closing phenylalanine or tryptophan. Each record gives: J gene, V gene, clone size, D gene, CDR3 protein, CDR3 DNA. A D gene is named only where the DNA matches it firmly. Clone size, where shown, is once, few, many, or a class for clones that have expanded.

j_call: TRBJ2-1
v_call: TRBV19
clone_size: -
d_call: -
cdr3_aa: CASSIEGTGTLYNEQFF
cdr3_nt: TGTGCCAGTAGTATAGAGGGGACCGGGACACTTTACAATGAGCAGTTCTTC

j_call: TRBJ1-2
v_call: TRBV24-1
clone_size: -
d_call: -
cdr3_aa: CATSENTAGRGYTF
cdr3_nt: TGTGCCACCAGTGAGAATACAGCGGGGCGGGGCTACACCTTC

j_call: TRBJ1-1
v_call: TRBV2
clone_size: -
d_call: -
cdr3_aa: CASSRQGLNTEAFF
cdr3_nt: TGTGCCAGCAGTCGGCAGGGGTTGAACACTGAAGCTTTCTTT

j_call: TRBJ2-3
v_call: TRBV7-9
clone_size: -
d_call: TRBD2
cdr3_aa: CASSLGLAGVSTDTQYF
cdr3_nt: TGTGCCAGCAGCTTGGGACTAGCGGGAGTGAGCACAGATACGCAGTATTTT

j_call: TRBJ1-5
v_call: TRBV12-3/TRBV12-4
clone_size: -
d_call: -
cdr3_aa: CASSPENQPQHF
cdr3_nt: TGTGCCAGCAGTCCCGAGAATCAGCCCCAGCATTTT

j_call: TRBJ2-3
v_call: TRBV4-2
clone_size: -
d_call: TRBD2
cdr3_aa: CASRRTTSGGSDTQYF
cdr3_nt: TGTGCCAGCAGACGGACGACTAGCGGGGGGTCGGATACGCAGTATTTT

j_call: TRBJ2-2
v_call: TRBV18
clone_size: -
d_call: TRBD2
cdr3_aa: CASSPGGGRGTGELFF
cdr3_nt: TGTGCCAGCTCACCAGGCGGCGGGAGGGGCACCGGGGAGCTGTTTTTT

j_call: TRBJ2-7
v_call: TRBV9
clone_size: -
d_call: -
cdr3_aa: CASSVGQATSYEQYF
cdr3_nt: TGTGCCAGCAGCGTAGGACAGGCCACCTCCTACGAGCAGTACTTC

j_call: TRBJ2-3
v_call: TRBV29-1
clone_size: -
d_call: TRBD2
cdr3_aa: CSVEQREADTQYF
cdr3_nt: TGCAGCGTTGAACAGCGGGAGGCAGATACGCAGTATTTT

j_call: TRBJ2-2
v_call: TRBV9
clone_size: -
d_call: -
cdr3_aa: CASSVLDTGELFF
cdr3_nt: TGTGCCAGCAGCGTCCTAGACACCGGGGAGCTGTTTTTT

j_call: TRBJ1-5
v_call: TRBV15
clone_size: -
d_call: -
cdr3_aa: CATSRGGQGNQPQHF
cdr3_nt: TGTGCCACCAGCAGAGGGGGGCAGGGAAATCAGCCCCAGCATTTT

j_call: TRBJ2-3
v_call: TRBV10-3
clone_size: -
d_call: TRBD2
cdr3_aa: CAISESRRGGADTQYF
cdr3_nt: TGTGCCATCAGTGAGTCGAGGCGGGGGGGCGCAGATACGCAGTATTTT

j_call: TRBJ2-1
v_call: TRBV7-2
clone_size: -
d_call: -
cdr3_aa: CASSSEWENEQFF
cdr3_nt: TGTGCCAGCAGCTCCGAATGGGAGAATGAGCAGTTCTTC

j_call: TRBJ2-7
v_call: TRBV9
clone_size: once
d_call: TRBD2
cdr3_aa: CASSLHLAGGDEQYF
cdr3_nt: TGTGCCAGCAGCCTCCATCTAGCGGGGGGCGACGAGCAGTACTTC

j_call: TRBJ1-1
v_call: TRBV28
clone_size: -
d_call: -
cdr3_aa: CASSLAAGNTEAFF
cdr3_nt: TGTGCCAGCAGTTTAGCGGCCGGGAACACTGAAGCTTTCTTT

j_call: TRBJ2-7
v_call: TRBV7-3
clone_size: -
d_call: TRBD1
cdr3_aa: CASSSGQSYEQYF
cdr3_nt: TGTGCCAGCAGCTCGGGACAGTCCTACGAGCAGTACTTC

j_call: TRBJ1-2
v_call: TRBV14
clone_size: few
d_call: TRBD1
cdr3_aa: CASSQRQGVGYGYTF
cdr3_nt: TGTGCCAGCAGCCAGCGGCAGGGGGTTGGGTATGGCTACACCTTC

j_call: TRBJ1-2
v_call: TRBV27
clone_size: -
d_call: -
cdr3_aa: CASSPWTSEGRKKGYTF
cdr3_nt: TGTGCCAGCAGTCCTTGGACGTCGGAGGGAAGGAAGAAGGGCTACACCTTC

j_call: TRBJ1-2
v_call: TRBV24-1
clone_size: -
d_call: TRBD1
cdr3_aa: CATSTGGDYGYTF
cdr3_nt: TGTGCCACCAGCACAGGGGGCGACTATGGCTACACCTTC

j_call: TRBJ2-3
v_call: TRBV7-9
clone_size: once
d_call: -
cdr3_aa: CASSLTRGSTDTQYF
cdr3_nt: TGTGCCAGCAGCTTAACCAGGGGAAGCACAGATACGCAGTATTTT

j_call: TRBJ1-6
v_call: TRBV5-5
clone_size: -
d_call: -
cdr3_aa: CASSLDTNSPLHF
cdr3_nt: TGTGCCAGCAGCTTGGACACGAATTCACCCCTCCACTTT

j_call: TRBJ1-2
v_call: TRBV2
clone_size: -
d_call: -
cdr3_aa: CASTSTRGGDGYTF
cdr3_nt: TGTGCCAGCACTTCGACCCGAGGCGGGGATGGCTACACCTTC

j_call: TRBJ1-3
v_call: TRBV19
clone_size: -
d_call: -
cdr3_aa: CASSRTTTSGNTIYF
cdr3_nt: TGTGCCAGTAGTCGGACAACCACCTCTGGAAACACCATATATTTT

j_call: TRBJ2-1
v_call: TRBV19
clone_size: -
d_call: -
cdr3_aa: CASAKALTGEQFF
cdr3_nt: TGTGCCAGTGCAAAAGCCTTGACGGGAGAGCAGTTCTTC

j_call: TRBJ2-1
v_call: TRBV10-3
clone_size: -
d_call: TRBD2
cdr3_aa: CAISLTSGESYNEQFF
cdr3_nt: TGTGCCATCAGCCTGACTAGCGGGGAATCCTACAATGAGCAGTTCTTC

j_call: TRBJ1-2
v_call: TRBV6-5
clone_size: -
d_call: TRBD1
cdr3_aa: CASSGDSQGYTF
cdr3_nt: TGTGCCAGCAGCGGGGACAGTCAAGGCTACACCTTC

j_call: TRBJ1-2
v_call: TRBV29-1
clone_size: -
d_call: TRBD1
cdr3_aa: CSVEGQGNYGYTF
cdr3_nt: TGCAGCGTTGAAGGACAGGGGAACTATGGCTACACCTTC

j_call: TRBJ1-5
v_call: TRBV12-3/TRBV12-4
clone_size: -
d_call: -
cdr3_aa: CASSLPPSLAQHF
cdr3_nt: TGTGCCAGCAGTTTGCCCCCAAGCCTCGCCCAGCATTTT

j_call: TRBJ1-2
v_call: TRBV5-3
clone_size: -
d_call: -
cdr3_aa: CARSTAPTGVGGYTF
cdr3_nt: TGTGCCAGAAGTACCGCACCGACGGGAGTAGGGGGCTACACCTTC

j_call: TRBJ1-5
v_call: TRBV6-6
clone_size: -
d_call: -
cdr3_aa: CASSPLEEGLGNQPQHF
cdr3_nt: TGTGCCAGCAGTCCTCTGGAGGAGGGGCTGGGCAATCAGCCCCAGCATTTT

j_call: TRBJ1-1
v_call: TRBV7-3
clone_size: -
d_call: TRBD1
cdr3_aa: CASSSWDRGDTEAFF
cdr3_nt: TGTGCCAGCAGCTCCTGGGACAGGGGGGACACTGAAGCTTTCTTT

j_call: TRBJ2-5
v_call: TRBV5-1
clone_size: -
d_call: -
cdr3_aa: CASSLVLTETQYF
cdr3_nt: TGCGCCAGCAGCTTGGTTCTAACCGAGACCCAGTACTTC

j_call: TRBJ1-1
v_call: TRBV5-1
clone_size: -
d_call: TRBD1
cdr3_aa: CASSPDRGRTEAFF
cdr3_nt: TGCGCCAGCAGCCCTGACAGGGGGAGGACTGAAGCTTTCTTT

j_call: TRBJ1-4
v_call: TRBV9
clone_size: -
d_call: -
cdr3_aa: CASSVAGVSEKLFF
cdr3_nt: TGTGCCAGCAGCGTAGCGGGGGTTAGTGAAAAACTGTTTTTT

j_call: TRBJ1-3
v_call: TRBV23-1
clone_size: -
d_call: -
cdr3_aa: CASSPLLGAGNTIYF
cdr3_nt: TGCGCCAGCAGTCCCCTCCTCGGGGCTGGAAACACCATATATTTT

j_call: TRBJ1-4
v_call: TRBV11-2
clone_size: -
d_call: -
cdr3_aa: CASSFLKGLAGEKLFF
cdr3_nt: TGTGCCAGCAGCTTCCTTAAGGGCCTCGCGGGTGAAAAACTGTTTTTT

j_call: TRBJ1-1
v_call: TRBV7-5
clone_size: -
d_call: -
cdr3_aa: CVRSLAPPQTGYFAEAFF
cdr3_nt: TGTGTCAGAAGCTTAGCTCCCCCCCAGACAGGGTATTTCGCTGAAGCTTTCTTT

j_call: TRBJ2-5
v_call: TRBV3-1/TRBV3-2
clone_size: -
d_call: TRBD2
cdr3_aa: CASSPVFLAGGGETQYF
cdr3_nt: TGTGCCAGCAGCCCAGTCTTTCTAGCGGGAGGTGGAGAGACCCAGTACTTC

j_call: TRBJ1-5
v_call: TRBV4-1
clone_size: -
d_call: -
cdr3_aa: CASSQATGYSNQPQHF
cdr3_nt: TGCGCCAGCAGCCAAGCAACGGGGTATAGCAATCAGCCCCAGCATTTT

j_call: TRBJ2-7
v_call: TRBV7-9
clone_size: -
d_call: TRBD2
cdr3_aa: CASSSTSGSYEQYF
cdr3_nt: TGTGCCAGCAGCAGTACTAGCGGCTCCTACGAGCAGTACTTC

j_call: TRBJ1-1
v_call: TRBV7-2
clone_size: -
d_call: -
cdr3_aa: CASSLAGVWNTEAFF
cdr3_nt: TGTGCCAGCAGCTTAGCGGGCGTTTGGAACACTGAAGCTTTCTTT

j_call: TRBJ2-5
v_call: TRBV5-1
clone_size: once
d_call: TRBD1
cdr3_aa: CASSSIPTGGETQYF
cdr3_nt: TGCGCCAGCAGCTCTATCCCGACAGGGGGAGAGACCCAGTACTTC

j_call: TRBJ1-2
v_call: TRBV11-2
clone_size: -
d_call: TRBD1
cdr3_aa: CASSLGSTGENGGYTF
cdr3_nt: TGTGCCAGCAGCTTAGGTTCGACAGGGGAGAATGGTGGCTACACCTTC

j_call: TRBJ2-5
v_call: TRBV7-9
clone_size: -
d_call: -
cdr3_aa: CASSLGAGPQETQYF
cdr3_nt: TGTGCCAGCAGCTTAGGGGCAGGCCCTCAAGAGACCCAGTACTTC

j_call: TRBJ1-5
v_call: TRBV18
clone_size: -
d_call: TRBD1
cdr3_aa: CASSPGQGNQPQHF
cdr3_nt: TGTGCCAGCTCACCTGGACAGGGAAATCAGCCCCAGCATTTT

j_call: TRBJ1-1
v_call: TRBV5-1
clone_size: -
d_call: -
cdr3_aa: CASSALGGAGAFF
cdr3_nt: TGCGCCAGCAGCGCCCTCGGGGGGGCAGGAGCTTTCTTT

j_call: TRBJ1-1
v_call: TRBV6-6
clone_size: -
d_call: -
cdr3_aa: CASSQTTGLQGLTEAFF
cdr3_nt: TGTGCCAGCAGTCAAACTACGGGACTACAGGGACTCACTGAAGCTTTCTTT

j_call: TRBJ2-2
v_call: TRBV5-1
clone_size: -
d_call: TRBD2
cdr3_aa: CASSGLAKDTGELFF
cdr3_nt: TGCGCCAGCAGCGGACTAGCGAAGGACACCGGGGAGCTGTTTTTT